The 16 T cell receptor beta chains below were found in one sample sequenced in a study of cytomegalovirus exposure and HLA in healthy donors (dated by TCRdb to about 2017). Libraries were prepared through the immunoSEQ multiplex PCR assay. For the multiplex PCR, a mixture combining 60 forward primers for TCR Vbeta segments and 13 reverse primers for TCR Jbeta segments was used. In TCRdb, the immuneACCESS table is reduced to in-frame sequences with V and J assigned. These tables do not hold every clone; where another copy was compared, an unresolved V gene accounts for under half, and the others remain unexplained. The table for this sample lists 150,000 to 200,000 clones; about four fifths of them were counted only once. The ten largest make up around 1.6% of the sample. The source material was PBMCs. The receptors originated from a girl under 18 in good health and CMV-seropositive.

This clone has only one observation. V and J are TRBV15 and TRBJ1-1; 7 positions match TRBD1. Losses at the gene ends were 5 bases for V and 1 base for J; bases not matched to a gene: 7. The CDR3 is 15 amino acids. The germline V gene encodes CDR1 LNHNV and CDR2 YYDKDF (reference sequence). CDR3 nucleotide sequence: TGTGCCACCAGCCAATCAAGGACAGGGAACACTGAAGCTTTCTTT. The encoded protein is CATSQSRTGNTEAFF.

A remark on this clone: Other DNA sequences of this sample code for an identical CDR3. J is TRBJ1-1 and V is TRBV6-5; 8 bases align to TRBD1. The ends lost 6 bases at V and 5 bases at J; junction bases unmatched: 8. The CDR3 runs 14 residues. Germline V lookup: CDR1 MNHEY, CDR2 SVGAGI. The CDR3 DNA reads as TGTGCCAGCAGGCCTGACAGGGGACGGACTGAAGCTTTCTTT. It is translated as CASRPDRGRTEAFF.

The V gene is TRBV28, the J gene TRBJ2-7, with D maybe TRBD1 (6 bases). The CDR3 sequence is 16 residues long. Germline V CDR1 and CDR2: MDHEN, SYDVKM. V lost 5 bases and J 2 bases, leaving 19 bases between the germline ends. The CDR3 loop reads CASSHAAGQRAYEQYF. As DNA, the CDR3 is TGTGCCAGCAGTCATGCCGCCGGACAGAGGGCCTACGAGCAGTACTTC.

J is TRBJ2-3 and V is TRBV9; D not certain. Trimming shortened V by 1 base and J by 1 base, and 7 bases separated the two germline ends. CDR3 length: 14 residues. Germline CDR1 and CDR2: SGDLS and YYNGEE. The CDR3 region is CASSVFPRTDTQYF. The CDR3 DNA reads TGTGCCAGCAGCGTATTCCCTCGCACAGATACGCAGTATTTT.

The chain employs TRBV14 and TRBJ2-7; 8 nucleotides align to TRBD1. The junction had 6 bases not matched to a gene; V was cut back by 4 bases and J by 1 base. Germline CDR1 and CDR2: SGHDN and FVKESK. The CDR3 has 15 amino acids. CDR3 loop: CASSLRQGRSYEQYF. CDR3 DNA sequence: TGTGCCAGCAGCCTACGACAGGGGCGATCCTACGAGCAGTACTTC. The complete variable domain, with remaining parts taken from reference TRBV14 and TRBJ2-7, reads EAGVTQFPSHSVIEKGQTVTLRCDPISGHDNLYWYRRVMGKEIKFLLHFVKESKQDESGMPNNRFLAERTGGTYSTLKVQPAELEDSGVYFCASSLRQGRSYEQYFGPGTRLTVT.

This clone was found once. The chain has TRBV27 and TRBJ2-3; 11 bases map to TRBD2. There are 16 residues in the CDR3. Germline loops: CDR1 MNHEY, CDR2 SMNVEV (reference sequence). V was pared by 6 bases and J by 1 base, with 6 bases of the junction left unmatched. CDR3 DNA sequence: TGTGCCAGCAGCCAACTAGCGGGGGTCCGCACAGATACGCAGTATTTT. Its protein is CASSQLAGVRTDTQYF.

This clone occurred a few times. This chain joins TRBV6-5 and TRBJ2-7; 8 bases match TRBD1. The junction had 5 bases not matched to a gene; V was cut back by 7 bases and J by 3 bases. Germline CDR1 is MNHEY and CDR2 is SVGAGI. The CDR3 runs 13 residues. The CDR3 coding sequence is TGTGCCAGCATCGAAGGGACAGGCTACGAGCAGTACTTC. The encoded protein is CASIEGTGYEQYF.

This clone has a handful of counts. This sequence joins TRBV4-3 and TRBJ1-1; D remains ambiguous. Germline V gives CDR1 LGHNA, CDR2 YSLEER. CDR3 size: 14 residues. The germline V and J ends were trimmed by 1 base and 0 bases, with 6 bases remaining between them. CDR3 protein: CASSQGPVNTEAFF. In DNA, the CDR3 is TGCGCCAGCAGCCAAGGGCCCGTGAACACTGAAGCTTTCTTT.

This clone was seen only once. This chain uses TRBV27 with TRBJ2-5; D gene unclear. CDR1 MNHEY and CDR2 SMNVEV come from the germline V gene (reference sequence). The CDR3 has 13 residues. V was pared by 0 bases and J by 8 bases, with 10 bases between. CDR3 residues: CASSLSRSSTQYF. For the CDR3, the DNA is TGTGCCAGCAGTTTATCCAGGTCTTCTACCCAGTACTTC.

This clone was seen only a few times. The chain uses TRBV5-4 and TRBJ1-2; 7 positions match TRBD1. Germline V gene data show CDR1 as SGHNT and CDR2 as YYREEE (reference sequence). CDR3 length: 14 amino acids. V dropped 5 bases and J dropped 5; count of bases not matched to a gene: 9. The CDR3: CASSIQGGKYGYTF. Here the CDR3 DNA reads TGTGCCAGCAGTATTCAGGGGGGCAAGTATGGCTACACCTTC.

This rearrangement joins TRBV2 to TRBJ2-3; tentatively, D is TRBD2 (6 bases). Germline CDR1 and CDR2: SNHLY and FYNNEI. There are 16 residues in the CDR3. Trimming took 4 bases from V and 0 from J, leaving 14 bases between them. The CDR3 DNA reads as TGTGCCAGCAGTGCCGGGACTGCTCCTAGCACAGATACGCAGTATTTT. It yields the protein CASSAGTAPSTDTQYF.

The rearrangement joins TRBV7-2 to TRBJ2-1, with TRBD2 matching 8 bases. V lost 6 bases, J lost 2 bases, and 6 bases stayed unmatched. CDR1 and CDR2 (germline): SGHTA, FQGNSA. The CDR3 contains 15 residues. CDR3 coding DNA: TGTGCCAGCAGACTCGCGGGGGGACCCTACAATGAGCAGTTCTTC. This encodes CASRLAGGPYNEQFF.

The sample holds a few counts of this clone. The chain links TRBV27 to TRBJ1-1; TRBD1 agrees at 8 bases. The ends lost 0 bases at V and 4 bases at J; junction bases unmatched: 4. Germline V lookup: CDR1 MNHEY, CDR2 SMNVEV (reference sequence). This CDR3 comprises 15 residues. The CDR3 sequence: CASSLSQGAITEAFF. The CDR3 DNA is TGTGCCAGCAGTTTATCGCAGGGGGCAATCACTGAAGCTTTCTTT.

The rearrangement joins TRBV9 to TRBJ1-5, with 7 bases aligning to TRBD1. Germline CDR1 and CDR2: SGDLS and YYNGEE. The CDR3 covers 15 residues. V was pared by 3 bases and J by 1 base, with 4 bases of the junction left unmatched. The CDR3 region has the DNA TGTGCCAGCAGCGCCGAGGGGGCCAGCAATCAGCCCCAGCATTTT. Translation: CASSAEGASNQPQHF.

V is TRBV10-3 and J is TRBJ2-3; 7 nucleotides match TRBD1. From germline, CDR1 is ENHRY and CDR2 SYGVKD. V was clipped by 0 bases and J by 1 base; unmatched bases: 7. CDR3 length equals 17 residues. CDR3: CAISESIGTGGTDTQYF. CDR3 nucleotide sequence: TGTGCCATCAGTGAGTCGATCGGCACAGGGGGCACAGATACGCAGTATTTT.

The chain links TRBV19 to TRBJ2-2; tentative D call: TRBD1 (5 bases). The CDR3 runs 15 residues. The V gene lost 9 bases and the J gene lost 4 bases, with 18 bases spanning the gap. Germline V gene sequence: CDR1 LNHDA, CDR2 SQIVND (reference sequence). Written as DNA, the CDR3 is TGTGCCAGCACACAACAGGAGAAATCCACCGGGGAGCTGTTTTTT. Its translation is CASTQQEKSTGELFF.